The next 3 T cell receptor beta chains were all read from a single sample in a study of Ad26.COV2.S vaccination and SARS-CoV-2 variants. Treatment indicated: over 15 received Ad26.COV2.S at low or high dose, single or two shots; roughly five received placebo; per-sample allocation not given. On day 63 after the first injection, vaccine and placebo recipients gave samples. Assay used: immunoSEQ multiplex PCR; TCRdb lists only in-frame clones, some missing. The sample has about 680,000 clones, approximately 88% seen once. This specimen was peripheral blood, taken in a trial of Ad26.COV2.S vaccine versus placebo. Every receptor here comes from a person aged 18-65 years who received the Ad26.COV2.S COVID-19 vaccine or a placebo.

The chain is built from TRBV12-3 or TRBV12-4 and TRBJ1-2, with D possibly TRBD1 on 5 matching bases. V lost 4 bases and J lost 8, with 14 bases in between. This CDR3 is built from 13 residues. The CDR3 here is CASSYQGRGGYTF. The CDR3 bases are TGTGCCAGCAGTTACCAGGGTAGAGGCGGCTACACCTTC.

The chain combines TRBV30 with TRBJ2-1; the match to TRBD2 covers 7 bases. The J segment lost 9 bases and the V segment lost 7 bases, leaving 6 bases of the junction unmatched. Germline assignment: CDR1 GTSNPN and CDR2 SVGIG (reference sequence). This CDR3 spans 11 amino acids. As DNA, the CDR3 is TGTGCCTCCCGACTAGCCAGTGAGCAGTTCTTC. Translated: CASRLASEQFF.

This clone has more than one count but fewer than ten. The chain links TRBV9 to TRBJ1-4; possibly TRBD1 for D (5 bases). V gave up 4 bases and J gave up 8 bases, with 18 bases separating them. Germline values: CDR1 SGDLS, CDR2 YYNGEE. CDR3 length: 15 amino acids. The CDR3 DNA reads TGTGCCAGCAGCCCACTTATGGGGGGAGGCGAAAAACTGTTTTTT. Its protein product is CASSPLMGGGEKLFF.